This T cell receptor (beta chain) originates from a study of blood T cell repertoires in COVID-19. The overall study: Acute-phase and convalescent COVID-19 samples originated in the United States, Italy and Spain.

The method was immunoSEQ multiplex PCR; TCRdb's version includes in-frame clones alone and lacks a portion of them. Counted here are about 360,000 clones, 65% to 85% occurring once; the ten biggest clones make up approximately 3.1%. The ends lost 0 bases at V and 4 bases at J; junction bases unmatched: 16. The CDR3 sequence is 19 residues long. CDR1 and CDR2 from the germline V gene are LNHNV and YYDKDF (reference sequence). The clonotype was recovered from a man aged 25 to 45 with active or convalescent COVID-19. Material: peripheral blood. The chain uses TRBV15 and TRBJ2-3, with 7 bases aligning to TRBD2. Written as DNA, the CDR3 is TGTGCCACCAGCAGAGATATGTTTGGGCGGCGGGAGATCCCAGATACGCAGTATTTT. It codes for CATSRDMFGRREIPDTQYF.